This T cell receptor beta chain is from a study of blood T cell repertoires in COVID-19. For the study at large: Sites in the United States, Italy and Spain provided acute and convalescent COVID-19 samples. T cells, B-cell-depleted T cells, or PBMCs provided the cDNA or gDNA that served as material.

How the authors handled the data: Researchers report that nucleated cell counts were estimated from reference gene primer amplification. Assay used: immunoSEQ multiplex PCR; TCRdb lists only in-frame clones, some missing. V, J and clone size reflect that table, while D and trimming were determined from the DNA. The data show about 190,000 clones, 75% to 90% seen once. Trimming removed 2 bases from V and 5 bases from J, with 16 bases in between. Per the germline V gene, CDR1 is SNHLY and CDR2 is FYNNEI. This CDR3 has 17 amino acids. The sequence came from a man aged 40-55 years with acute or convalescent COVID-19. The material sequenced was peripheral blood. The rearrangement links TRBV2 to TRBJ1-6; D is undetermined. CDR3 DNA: TGTGCCAGCAGTGAACGGGAGAGGATAGTCGATAATTCACCCCTCCACTTT. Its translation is CASSERERIVDNSPLHF.